This T cell receptor beta chain was recovered during a study of cytomegalovirus exposure and HLA in healthy donors. Study background: There were fewer than 130 million unique TCR beta sequences, drawn from roughly 200 million T cells, in an earlier analysis.

The CDR3 is made up of 13 amino acids. V trimming: 0 bases; J trimming: 5 bases; junction bases outside the gene matches: 1. Germline V lookup: CDR1 SGHNT, CDR2 YYREEE (reference sequence). PCR involved 60 Vbeta and 13 Jbeta primers. Assay used: immunoSEQ multiplex PCR; TCRdb lists only in-frame clones, some missing. Here the sample spans 100,000 to 150,000 clones, roughly four fifths being singletons. While unrecorded immune exposures were likely, the donors were nominally healthy when sampled. Findings of the study overall: In most subjects, TCR beta sequences reportedly gave accurate predictions of HLA-A and HLA-B alleles. HLA restriction was apparent for most CMV-associated TCR beta chains in a later analysis.

Concerning this clone itself: Antigen: not known.

The sequence derives from a woman between 45 and 60 years old in good health and CMV-seronegative. The material sequenced was PBMCs. The chain employs TRBV5-4 and TRBJ2-5; TRBD2 aligns across 7 bases. CDR3 in DNA: TGTGCCAGCAGCTTGGATAGCGGGGAGACCCAGTACTTC. Its translation is CASSLDSGETQYF.